The next 19 T cell receptor beta chains were all read from a single sample in a study. TCRdb re-called the 5' RACE reads through MiXCR, storing one row per CDR3 protein. The sample consists of tens of thousands of distinct CDR3 sequences, about 28% of them appearing once. Material: tumor-infiltrating memory CD4+ T cells sorted from the breast tumor. The subset: memory CD4+ T cells, CD4+CD45RO+CD25-. The receptors derive from a female donor with breast cancer.

This clonotype was picked up a small number of times. A junction boundary mismatches the germline segment, possibly from a read error. This sequence joins TRBV29-1 and TRBJ2-7; D ambiguous. Germline V gene lookup returns CDR1 SQVTM and CDR2 ANQGSEA. CDR3 length: 13 residues. The DNA of the CDR3 is TGCGGCGTTGGCTGGGCCCGTACCTACGAGCAGTACTTC. Translation gives CGVGWARTYEQYF.

This clonotype has a handful of counts. The genes are TRBV4-2 and TRBJ2-6; tentative D call: TRBD1 (5 bases). Germline CDR1 reads LGHNA; CDR2 reads YNFKEQ. The CDR3 extends over 18 amino acids. V lost 3 bases, J lost 0 bases, and 15 bases lay in between. In nucleotides, the CDR3 is TGTGCCAGCAGCCAGGATACAGGTGGATCCTCTGGGGCCAACGTCCTGACTTTC. As protein: CASSQDTGGSSGANVLTF.

This clonotype was counted a few times. The V call is TRBV20-1, the J call TRBJ2-4; D not resolved. V was shortened by 5 bases and J by 4 bases, with 15 bases between the two germline ends. Germline CDR1 and CDR2: DFQATT and SNEGSKA (reference sequence). This CDR3 region has 14 residues. CDR3: CSAALGMGKNIQYF. The CDR3 DNA reads TGCAGTGCTGCGCTGGGGATGGGGAAAAACATTCAGTACTTC.

This clonotype appeared a single time. With a much larger clone just one base away, this may be a read error. V is TRBV7-6 and J is TRBJ2-5, with 8 bases that match TRBD1. The germline V gene has CDR1 SGHVS and CDR2 FNYEAQ. The V gene end was trimmed by 5 bases and the J gene end by 1 base; junction bases not matched to a gene: 6. The CDR3 has 15 residues. This CDR3 is CASSRGTGGQETQYF. CDR3 sequence (DNA): TGTGCCAGCAGCAGGGGTACAGGGGGCCAAGAGACCCAGTACTTC.

This clonotype was seen many times. The rearrangement links TRBV5-1 to TRBJ1-6; 9 bases match TRBD1. The CDR3 length is 16 residues. With V trimmed by 4 bases and J by 9 bases, 11 bases remained unmatched. Germline CDR1 SGHRS, CDR2 YFSETQ. CDR3 sequence (DNA): TGCGCCAGCAGCCTGGGACAGGGCCGATCTGGTTCACCCCTCCACTTT. Its protein product is CASSLGQGRSGSPLHF.

The rearrangement links TRBV18 to TRBJ1-2; no definite D call. The CDR3 sequence is 14 residues long. V was cut by 4 bases and J by 0 bases, with 9 bases left in between. The germline CDR1 and CDR2 sequences are KGHSH and LQKENI. DNA of the CDR3: TGTGCCAGCTCACATGCAGAAACTAACTATGGCTACACCTTC. It encodes CASSHAETNYGYTF.

As to this clonotype: An end of the junction does not agree with germline; a read error may underlie this. This sequence joins TRBV7-9 and TRBJ2-1, with D perhaps matching TRBD1 (6 bases). This CDR3 has 13 residues. The germline V gene encodes CDR1 SEHNR and CDR2 FQNEAQ (reference sequence). CDR3 DNA sequence: TGTGCCAGCAGCTTAGCGCTAGGGGGATCAGGATGGTTC. This encodes CASSLALGGSGWF.

In this sample, this clonotype turned up a few times. This chain uses TRBV5-1 with TRBJ2-5; tentative D call: TRBD1 (6 bases). This CDR3 is built from 13 residues. In germline, CDR1 is SGHRS, CDR2 YFSETQ. V dropped 5 bases and J dropped 5 bases, with 13 bases sitting between them. CDR3 sequence: CASSSAQGETQYF. The CDR3 DNA reads TGCGCCAGCAGTTCCGCGCAGGGGGAGACCCAGTACTTC.

This clonotype has just a few counts. This rearrangement joins TRBV18 to TRBJ1-6; 9 bases fit TRBD1. Germline CDR1 and CDR2: KGHSH and LQKENI. The V segment lost 5 bases and the J segment 5 bases; nucleotides outside the gene matches: 4. The CDR3 is 15 amino acids. In DNA, the CDR3 is TGTGCCAGCTCATCCGGGACAGGGAATAATTCACCCCTCCACTTT. It is translated as CASSSGTGNNSPLHF.

The table lists this clonotype with a few counts. This chain links TRBV11-2 with TRBJ1-2; D gene uncertain. V was cut by 5 bases and J by 7 bases, with 11 bases left in between. CDR3 length: 12 amino acids. Germline assignment: CDR1 SGHAT and CDR2 FQNNGV. CDR3 DNA sequence: TGTGCCAGCAGCCACGAGGGAGGTGGCTACACCTTC. This encodes CASSHEGGGYTF.

The sample holds a few counts of this clonotype. This chain uses TRBV15 with TRBJ2-3; D gene ambiguous. Germline V gene lookup returns CDR1 LNHNV and CDR2 YYDKDF (reference sequence). The CDR3 covers 14 residues. Trimming took 1 base from V and 6 from J, leaving 11 bases between them. The DNA for the CDR3 is TGTGCCACCAGCAGAGGCGACACAGCTGATACGCAGTATTTT. It encodes CATSRGDTADTQYF.

The V and J genes are TRBV5-1 and TRBJ1-1, with a weak D call TRBD1 (6 bases). This CDR3 contains 16 residues. CDR1 and CDR2 (germline): SGHRS, YFSETQ. V lost 4 bases to trimming and J lost 0 bases, with 16 bases between them. The CDR3 here is CASSPPGQSMNTEAFF. The CDR3, as DNA: TGCGCCAGCAGCCCCCCAGGACAGTCCATGAACACTGAAGCTTTCTTT. The full variable domain, its missing parts supplied by reference TRBV5-1 and TRBJ1-1, is KAGVTQTPRYLIKTRGQQVTLSCSPISGHRSVSWYQQTPGQGLQFLFEYFSETQRNKGNFPGRFSGRQFSNSRSEMNVSTLELGDSALYLCASSPPGQSMNTEAFFGQGTRLTVV.

The V and J genes are TRBV7-9 and TRBJ2-1; TRBD1 or TRBD2 may be the D gene (5 bases each). V was pared by 5 bases and J by 3 bases, with 14 bases between. The CDR3 length is 15 residues. The germline V gene encodes CDR1 SEHNR and CDR2 FQNEAQ (reference sequence). The CDR3 spells CASSPGTNFYNEQFF. CDR3 nucleotides: TGTGCCAGCAGCCCCGGGACGAACTTCTACAATGAGCAGTTCTTC.

This clonotype occurred a few times. J is TRBJ1-2 and V is TRBV5-1, with 8 bases fitting TRBD1. The CDR3 is 14 amino acids. Unmatched junction bases numbered 7, after V lost 4 bases and J lost 5 bases. Germline CDR1 SGHRS, CDR2 YFSETQ. The CDR3: CASSQGQEKYGYTF. For the CDR3, the DNA is TGCGCCAGCAGCCAGGGACAGGAAAAATATGGCTACACCTTC. Full variable domain (remainder filled in from reference TRBV5-1 and TRBJ1-2): KAGVTQTPRYLIKTRGQQVTLSCSPISGHRSVSWYQQTPGQGLQFLFEYFSETQRNKGNFPGRFSGRQFSNSRSEMNVSTLELGDSALYLCASSQGQEKYGYTFGSGTRLTVV.

The chain combines TRBV6-1 with TRBJ1-6; 9 bases are shared with TRBD1. CDR3 length: 15 amino acids. J lost 6 bases, V lost 6 bases, and 6 bases had no gene match. Germline-derived CDR1 and CDR2 are MNHNS and SASEGT. The CDR3 DNA follows: TGTGCCAGCAGACAGGGGGACAGGGTTAATTCACCCCTCCACTTT. It translates to CASRQGDRVNSPLHF.

V usage is TRBV5-1 and J usage is TRBJ2-7; unclear D gene. Trimming took off 4 bases at V and 0 bases at J, with 8 bases between the two ends. This CDR3 is built from 13 residues. Germline CDR1 is SGHRS and CDR2 is YFSETQ. The DNA for the CDR3 is TGCGCCAGCAGCCCGGTACCCTCCTACGAGCAGTACTTC. The encoded protein is CASSPVPSYEQYF.

As for this clonotype: The junction departs from the called germline gene at one end, perhaps through a read error. The CDR3, as DNA: TGTGCCAGCAGCTTAGCAGGGGGCGCAGGAGGGTCCAGAAAACTGTGTTTT. Translated, it gives CASSLAGGAGGSRKLCF. V usage is TRBV7-9 and J usage is TRBJ1-4; 7 positions match TRBD1. Looked up from germline, CDR1 is SEHNR and CDR2 is FQNEAQ (reference sequence). This CDR3 has 17 amino acids.

This rearrangement joins TRBV20-1 to TRBJ1-2; 7 positions agree with TRBD1. CDR3 length: 14 amino acids. V was pared by 0 bases and J by 4 bases, with 5 bases of the junction left unmatched. Germline CDR1 DFQATT, CDR2 SNEGSKA (reference sequence). The CDR3 sequence: CSARDTGAVYGYTF. The CDR3 DNA reads TGCAGTGCTAGAGACACAGGGGCCGTCTATGGCTACACCTTC.

This clonotype was counted only a few times. V is TRBV7-8 and J is TRBJ2-7; D unresolved. Trimming shortened V by 2 bases and J by 3 bases, and 11 bases separated the two germline ends. Germline CDR1 and CDR2: SGHVS and FQNEAQ. This CDR3 contains 14 residues. The CDR3 loop reads CASSLQRQNYEQYF. The CDR3 DNA follows: TGTGCCAGCAGCTTACAGCGTCAGAACTACGAGCAGTACTTC.